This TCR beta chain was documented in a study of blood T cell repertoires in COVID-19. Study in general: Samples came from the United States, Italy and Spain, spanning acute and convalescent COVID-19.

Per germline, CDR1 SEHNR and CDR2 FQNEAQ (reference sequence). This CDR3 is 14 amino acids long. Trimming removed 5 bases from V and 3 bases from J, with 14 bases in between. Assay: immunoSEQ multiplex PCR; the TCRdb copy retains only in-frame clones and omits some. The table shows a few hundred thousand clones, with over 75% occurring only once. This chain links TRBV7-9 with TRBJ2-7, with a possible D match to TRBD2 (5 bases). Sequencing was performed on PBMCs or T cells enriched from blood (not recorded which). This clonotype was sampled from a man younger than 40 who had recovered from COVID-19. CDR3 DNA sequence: TGTGCCAGCAGCGAGACTACCGGGAACTACGAGCAGTACTTC. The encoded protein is CASSETTGNYEQYF.